One TCR beta chain is described in this entry. The entry originates in a study of blood T cell repertoires in COVID-19. Study background: Samples taken during acute and convalescent COVID-19 were collected in the United States, Italy and Spain.

Here immunoSEQ multiplex PCR was the method, and the copy in TCRdb shows in-frame clones only, minus some. The table has about 42,000 clones, roughly 84% seen once. J gave up 7 bases and V 1 base, and 6 bases lay outside the gene matches. Germline lookup yields CDR1 LNHNV and CDR2 YYDKDF (reference sequence). This CDR3 spans 15 amino acids. The V and J genes are TRBV15 and TRBJ1-5; 8 bases fit TRBD1. The origin of this receptor is a human donor in a cohort sampled during active COVID-19. The sequenced sample was peripheral blood. This chain's CDR3 is CATSRAPGGEQPQHF. In DNA form, the CDR3 reads TGTGCCACCAGCAGAGCTCCAGGGGGCGAGCAGCCCCAGCATTTT.